The present T cell receptor beta chain was sequenced within a study of blood T cell repertoires in COVID-19. Across the study: Sources were T cells, B-cell-depleted T cells, or PBMCs; the material itself was cDNA or gDNA.

Trimming cost V 7 bases and J 2 bases; bases outside gene matches: 11. This CDR3 is built from 15 residues. CDR1 is SGHAT, CDR2 FQNNGV, per germline. TCRdb's table, derived via immunoSEQ multiplex PCR, lists solely in-frame clones and lacks some. The profile shows roughly 150,000 clones, around 81% of them singletons. The chain employs TRBV11-2 and TRBJ2-7; 7 nucleotides agree with TRBD2. What was sequenced was PBMCs or T cells enriched from blood (not recorded which). The source is a woman in her 40s who had recovered from COVID-19. The CDR3 region is CASTSEASGTYEQYF. In DNA, the CDR3 is TGTGCCAGCACCTCCGAGGCTAGCGGCACCTACGAGCAGTACTTC.